Sequencing of this T cell receptor beta chain was carried out in a study of T-cell reconstitution after alpha-beta-depleted transplantation in children. Unique molecular identifiers featured in how the TCRbeta library was prepared. TCRdb itself ran the PCR reads through MiXCR, one entry per CDR3 protein. The sample has about 130,000 distinct CDR3 sequences; about a tenth are singletons. Study outcomes and limitations: One year post-transplant, T-cell counts and diversity were largely derived from T cells produced anew.

A word on this clonotype: The antigen is undetermined.

The sample was PBMCs, mostly from graft donor cells, taken 180 days after TCRalphabeta/CD19-depleted stem cell transplant. The receptor comes from a girl younger than two who had a stem cell transplant for combined immunodeficiency, so the T cells may come from the graft donor.

DNA for the CDR3: TGTGCCAGCAGGAGAGGACAGGGCGATCAGCCCCAGCATTTT. The encoded protein is CASRRGQGDQPQHF. J is TRBJ1-5 and V is TRBV6-1; 8 nucleotides line up with TRBD1. In germline, CDR1 is MNHNS, CDR2 SASEGT. After removal of 6 bases from V and 5 bases from J, the junction contained 6 bases not matched to a gene. CDR3 length: 14 residues.